This passage covers 23 T cell receptor beta chains from one sample sequenced in a study of cytomegalovirus exposure and HLA in healthy donors. The PCR used 60 Vbeta and 13 Jbeta primers. The assay was immunoSEQ multiplex PCR, and TCRdb's table has in-frame clones only and misses some. The sample holds 150,000 to 200,000 clones, more than 70% seen once. What was sequenced was PBMCs. The source of these receptors is a woman in her thirties or forties in good health and CMV-seronegative.

This clone has only one observation. The genes are TRBV29-1 and TRBJ1-4; no clear D gene. The ends were cut back, 2 bases at V and 6 bases at J, with 13 bases in the middle. The CDR3 is 14 amino acids. Germline CDR1 is SQVTM and CDR2 is ANQGSEA. The CDR3 bases are TGCAGCGTTGAAATGTTGGCCCCTGATGAAAAACTGTTTTTT. It encodes CSVEMLAPDEKLFF.

The sample holds one count of this clone. This chain joins TRBV5-1 and TRBJ1-1; D call uncertain. CDR3 length equals 14 residues. The V gene's germline CDR1 is SGHRS and CDR2 YFSETQ. With 2 bases removed from V and 4 bases from J, the gap between germline ends came to 12 bases. The CDR3 coding sequence is TGCGCCAGCAGCTTTGGCCCGGGGAGCACTGAAGCTTTCTTT. Its translation is CASSFGPGSTEAFF.

The chain joins TRBV30 to TRBJ2-4; 7 positions match TRBD2. Unmatched junction bases numbered 9, after V lost 3 bases and J lost 4 bases. CDR3 size: 15 residues. Germline V gives CDR1 GTSNPN, CDR2 SVGIG (reference sequence). CDR3: CAWRAMGGSKNIQYF. The DNA for the CDR3 is TGTGCCTGGAGGGCGATGGGCGGGAGTAAAAACATTCAGTACTTC.

This chain uses TRBV4-3 with TRBJ1-1; possible D gene TRBD1, 5 bases. The CDR3 is 15 amino acids. The V gene's germline CDR1 is LGHNA and CDR2 YSLEER. The V gene lost 2 bases and the J gene lost 1 base, with 11 bases spanning the gap. In DNA form, the CDR3 reads TGCGCCAGCAGCCAATCTGGGGCAGGGAACACTGAAGCTTTCTTT. This sequence encodes CASSQSGAGNTEAFF.

Concerning this clone itself: The identical CDR3 is also encoded by other nucleotide sequences in the sample. The chain joins TRBV11-3 to TRBJ2-5; D call uncertain. Germline CDR1 is SGHNT and CDR2 is YENEEA. V was cut by 5 bases and J by 5 bases, with 6 bases left in between. The CDR3 is 11 amino acids. The chain's CDR3 is CASSLRETQYF. The DNA for the CDR3 is TGTGCCAGCAGCCTCCGGGAGACCCAGTACTTC.

The rearrangement joins TRBV7-3 to TRBJ1-1; a weak D match, TRBD1 (6 bases). The germline V gene has CDR1 SGHTA and CDR2 FQGTGA. CDR3 length: 14 amino acids. V lost 2 bases and J lost 1, with 8 bases in between. CDR3 sequence: CASSLSGANTEAFF. Here the CDR3 DNA reads TGTGCCAGCAGCTTATCAGGGGCGAACACTGAAGCTTTCTTT.

The chain links TRBV9 to TRBJ2-1; possible D gene TRBD2, 5 bases. Germline V gene lookup returns CDR1 SGDLS and CDR2 YYNGEE. The CDR3 is made up of 12 amino acids. Trimming took off 5 bases at V and 7 bases at J, with 10 bases between the two ends. The CDR3 is CASSDRENEQFF. In DNA, the CDR3 is TGTGCCAGCAGTGACCGGGAAAATGAGCAGTTCTTC.

The V gene is TRBV6-1, the J gene TRBJ2-1, with TRBD2 identical over 11 bases. Germline V CDR1 and CDR2: MNHNS, SASEGT. CDR3 length: 15 amino acids. Losses at the gene ends were 7 bases for V and 4 bases for J; bases not matched to a gene: 6. The CDR3 bases are TGTGCCAGCATCTCCACTAGCGGGAGTTACAATGAGCAGTTCTTC. The encoded protein is CASISTSGSYNEQFF.

The chain couples TRBV7-2 to TRBJ2-3; perhaps TRBD2 as D (5 bases). The CDR3 totals 15 residues. CDR1 is SGHTA, CDR2 FQGNSA, per germline. V was cut by 1 base and J by 4 bases, with 12 bases left in between. CDR3 coding DNA: TGTGCCAGCAGCTTAGTTTTCGGGGTCCCAGATACGCAGTATTTT. It encodes CASSLVFGVPDTQYF.

The V gene is TRBV27, the J gene TRBJ2-2; D unresolved. Germline assignment: CDR1 MNHEY and CDR2 SMNVEV (reference sequence). The CDR3 loop spans 15 amino acids. Trimming shortened V by 5 bases and J by 1 base, and 11 bases separated the two germline ends. CDR3 coding DNA: TGTGCCAGCAGTATCGCGGATGGGAACACCGGGGAGCTGTTTTTT. Translated, it gives CASSIADGNTGELFF.

This clone was seen many times. The chain combines TRBV19 with TRBJ1-1; D unclear. From germline, CDR1 is LNHDA and CDR2 SQIVND (reference sequence). V was shortened by 3 bases and J by 2 bases, with 10 bases between the two germline ends. The CDR3 has 14 residues. CDR3 residues: CASSIRGLNTEAFF. The CDR3 coding sequence is TGTGCCAGTAGTATTCGAGGGCTTAACACTGAAGCTTTCTTT.

This chain connects TRBV9 to TRBJ1-2; unclear D gene. Trimming stripped 1 base from V and 4 bases from J, with 14 bases between. This CDR3 has 15 amino acids. Germline CDR1 and CDR2: SGDLS and YYNGEE. The CDR3 here is CASSVNPGQAYGYTF. The CDR3, as DNA: TGTGCCAGCAGCGTAAATCCTGGTCAGGCCTATGGCTACACCTTC.

The chain employs TRBV6-1 and TRBJ2-1; no definite D call. Germline V gene sequence: CDR1 MNHNS, CDR2 SASEGT. V was shortened by 6 bases and J by 5 bases, with 5 bases between the two germline ends. CDR3 length: 11 residues. CDR3 loop: CASRLDNEQFF. DNA of the CDR3: TGTGCCAGCAGGCTAGACAATGAGCAGTTCTTC.

Only a few counts were recorded for this clone. The chain couples TRBV2 to TRBJ2-4; D might be TRBD2 (6 bases). Trimming cost V 5 bases and J 4 bases, with 12 bases left between them. Germline-derived CDR1 and CDR2 are SNHLY and FYNNEI. This CDR3 comprises 14 residues. The CDR3 DNA reads TGTGCCAGCAGTTCCGGGACTGGTAAAAACATTCAGTACTTC. Its translation: CASSSGTGKNIQYF.

The chain links TRBV5-4 to TRBJ2-1; 12 bases line up with TRBD2. The germline CDR1 and CDR2 sequences are SGHNT and YYREEE (reference sequence). Trimming took 0 bases from V and 8 from J; bases not matched to a gene: 9. This CDR3 has 17 amino acids. CDR3 in amino acids: CASSLEVSASGRDEQFF. CDR3 nucleotides: TGTGCCAGCAGCTTGGAGGTTTCGGCTAGCGGGAGGGATGAGCAGTTCTTC.

The chain couples TRBV13 to TRBJ2-1; 12 bases are a match to TRBD2. Losses at the gene ends were 4 bases for V and 0 bases for J; bases not matched to a gene: 7. The germline gives CDR1 PRHDT, CDR2 FYEKMQ (reference sequence). This CDR3 spans 18 amino acids. CDR3 sequence reads: CASSSRTSGVVSYNEQFF. As DNA, the CDR3 is TGTGCCAGCAGCTCCCGGACTAGCGGGGTTGTCTCCTACAATGAGCAGTTCTTC.

This clone was seen once. The chain employs TRBV10-3 and TRBJ1-4, with D maybe TRBD1 (6 bases). This CDR3 has 12 residues. CDR1 is ENHRY, CDR2 SYGVKD, per germline. Trimming removed 6 bases from V and 8 bases from J, with 10 bases in between. The CDR3 sequence: CAIRVQGEKLFF. CDR3 sequence (DNA): TGTGCCATCAGAGTACAGGGAGAAAAACTGTTTTTT.

This chain uses TRBV11-2 with TRBJ2-1, with 7 bases aligning to TRBD1. V lost 6 bases to trimming and J lost 5 bases; unmatched junction nucleotides: 7. The germline CDR1 and CDR2 sequences are SGHAT and FQNNGV. The CDR3 loop spans 14 amino acids. The CDR3 DNA sequence: TGTGCCAGCAGTCCGGGACAGCCAAACAATGAGCAGTTCTTC. Protein product: CASSPGQPNNEQFF.

The table lists this clone with a count of one. The chain has TRBV4-2 and TRBJ1-1; 7 bases map to TRBD1. V trimming: 3 bases; J trimming: 11 bases; junction bases outside the gene matches: 9. CDR3 length equals 13 residues. CDR1 is LGHNA and CDR2 is YNFKEQ in the germline V gene. The chain's CDR3 is CASSQTSGTAAFF. The CDR3 DNA is TGTGCCAGCAGCCAGACCTCCGGGACAGCGGCTTTCTTT.

The chain couples TRBV5-1 to TRBJ2-3; 14 bases fit TRBD2. CDR1 SGHRS and CDR2 YFSETQ come from the germline V gene. The V segment lost 0 bases and the J segment 5 bases; nucleotides outside the gene matches: 14. This CDR3 has 20 amino acids. CDR3 nucleotide sequence: TGCGCCAGCAGCTTGGTAGGAGGGACTAGCGGGGGAGTGCTCGGAGATACGCAGTATTTT. Translating gives CASSLVGGTSGGVLGDTQYF.

The V gene is TRBV30, the J gene TRBJ2-5, with TRBD2 identical over 13 bases. The J call may not be correct, given that the DNA end is closer to TRBJ2-7. Germline loops: CDR1 GTSNPN, CDR2 SVGIG (reference sequence). The CDR3 totals 16 residues. The CDR3 nucleotides read TGTGCCTGGAGCGGACTTGGGACTAGCGGGACCTACGAGCAGTACTTC. Amino acids: CAWSGLGTSGTYEQYF.

This clone was recorded only once. J is TRBJ2-3 and V is TRBV19; 8 bases fit TRBD2. The CDR3 is made up of 17 amino acids. Germline V gives CDR1 LNHDA, CDR2 SQIVND (reference sequence). V shed 3 bases, J shed 0 bases, and the junction held 8 bases outside the gene matches. CDR3 sequence: CASSMGLAGISTDTQYF. DNA of the CDR3: TGTGCCAGTAGTATGGGGCTAGCGGGTATTAGCACAGATACGCAGTATTTT.

The chain is built from TRBV11-3 and TRBJ1-2; D gene ambiguous. Germline CDR1 is SGHNT and CDR2 is YENEEA. This CDR3 contains 13 residues. The V end was cut by 1 base, the J end by 6 bases, with 9 bases between. The DNA for the CDR3 is TGTGCCAGCAGCTTAGCTGGGAGTGATGGCTACACCTTC. Amino acid sequence: CASSLAGSDGYTF.